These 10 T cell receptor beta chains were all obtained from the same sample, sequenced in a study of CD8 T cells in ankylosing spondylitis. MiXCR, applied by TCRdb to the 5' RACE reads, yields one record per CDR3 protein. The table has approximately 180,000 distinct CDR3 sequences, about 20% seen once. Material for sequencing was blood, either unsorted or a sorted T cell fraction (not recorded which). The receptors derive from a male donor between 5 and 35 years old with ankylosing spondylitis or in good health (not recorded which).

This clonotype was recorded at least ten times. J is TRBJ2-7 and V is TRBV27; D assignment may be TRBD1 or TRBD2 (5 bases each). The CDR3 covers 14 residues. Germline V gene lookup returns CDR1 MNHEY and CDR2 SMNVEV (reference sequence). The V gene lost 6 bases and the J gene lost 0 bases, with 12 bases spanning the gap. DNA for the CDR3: TGTGCCAGCAGGACCGGGACGTTCTCCTACGAGCAGTACTTC. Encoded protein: CASRTGTFSYEQYF.

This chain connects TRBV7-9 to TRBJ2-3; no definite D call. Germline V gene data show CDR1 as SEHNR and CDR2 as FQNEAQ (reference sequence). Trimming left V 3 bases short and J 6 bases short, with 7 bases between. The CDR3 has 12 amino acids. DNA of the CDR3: TGTGCCAGCAGCTTTGAGCCCGATACGCAGTATTTT. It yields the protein CASSFEPDTQYF.

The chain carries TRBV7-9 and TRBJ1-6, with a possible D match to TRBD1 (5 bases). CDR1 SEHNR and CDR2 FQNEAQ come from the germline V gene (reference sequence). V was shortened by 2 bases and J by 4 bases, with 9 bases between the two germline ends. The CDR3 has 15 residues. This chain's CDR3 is CASSLPGLYNSPLHF. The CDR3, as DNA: TGTGCCAGCAGCTTACCAGGGTTGTATAATTCACCCCTCCACTTT.

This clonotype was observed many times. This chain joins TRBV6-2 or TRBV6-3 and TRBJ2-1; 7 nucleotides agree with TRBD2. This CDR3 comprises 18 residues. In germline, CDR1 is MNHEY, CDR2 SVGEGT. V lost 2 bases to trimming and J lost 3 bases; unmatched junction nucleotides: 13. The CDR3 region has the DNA TGTGCCAGCAGTTACCCGGGGTCTAGCGGCTACAACTACAATGAGCAGTTCTTC. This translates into CASSYPGSSGYNYNEQFF.

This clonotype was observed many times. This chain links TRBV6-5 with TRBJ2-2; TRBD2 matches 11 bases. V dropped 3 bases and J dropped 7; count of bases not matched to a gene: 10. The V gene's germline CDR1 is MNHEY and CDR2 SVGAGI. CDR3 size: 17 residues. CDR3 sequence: CASSYLELAGENGELFF. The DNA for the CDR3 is TGTGCCAGCAGTTATTTAGAACTAGCGGGAGAGAACGGGGAGCTGTTTTTT.

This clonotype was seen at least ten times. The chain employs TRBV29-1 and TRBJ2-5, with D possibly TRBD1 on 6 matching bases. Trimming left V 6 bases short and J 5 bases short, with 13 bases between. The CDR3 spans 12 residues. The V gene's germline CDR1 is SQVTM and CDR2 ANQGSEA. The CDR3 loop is CSVATRGETQYF. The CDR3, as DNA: TGCAGCGTGGCAACCAGGGGTGAGACCCAGTACTTC.

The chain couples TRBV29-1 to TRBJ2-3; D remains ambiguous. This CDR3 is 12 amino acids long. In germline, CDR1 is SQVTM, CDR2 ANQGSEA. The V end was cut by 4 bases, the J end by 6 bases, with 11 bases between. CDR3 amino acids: CSVAPAVDTQYF. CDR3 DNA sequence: TGCAGCGTTGCGCCGGCGGTGGATACGCAGTATTTT.

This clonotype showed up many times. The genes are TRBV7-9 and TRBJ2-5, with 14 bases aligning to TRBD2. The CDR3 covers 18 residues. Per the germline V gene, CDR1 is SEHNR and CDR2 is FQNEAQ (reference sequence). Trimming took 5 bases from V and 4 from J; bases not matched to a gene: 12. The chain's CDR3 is CASSPGTSGSAGRETQYF. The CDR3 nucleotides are TGTGCCAGCAGCCCCGGGACTAGCGGGAGTGCCGGGCGAGAGACCCAGTACTTC.

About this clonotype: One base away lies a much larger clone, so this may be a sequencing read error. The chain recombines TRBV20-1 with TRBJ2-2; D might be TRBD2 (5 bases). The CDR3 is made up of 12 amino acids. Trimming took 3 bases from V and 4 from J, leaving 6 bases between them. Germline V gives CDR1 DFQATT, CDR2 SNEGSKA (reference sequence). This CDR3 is CSARAGTGELFF. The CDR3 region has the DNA TGCAGTGCTAGGGCGGGCACCGGGGAGCTGTTTTTT.

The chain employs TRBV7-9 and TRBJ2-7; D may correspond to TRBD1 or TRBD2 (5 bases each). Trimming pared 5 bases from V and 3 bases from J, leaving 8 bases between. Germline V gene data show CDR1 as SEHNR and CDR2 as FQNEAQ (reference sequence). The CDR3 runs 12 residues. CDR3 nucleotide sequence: TGTGCCAGCAGCCGGGACGGCTACGAGCAGTACTTC. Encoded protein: CASSRDGYEQYF.